A single sample is the source of the 26 T cell receptor beta chains below, sequenced in a study of cytomegalovirus exposure and HLA in healthy donors. Amplification used 60 Vbeta primers and 13 Jbeta primers. TCRdb's table, derived via immunoSEQ multiplex PCR, lists solely in-frame clones and lacks some. The sample has about 190,000 clones; 73% are singletons. Sequenced material: PBMCs. The receptors originated from a woman between 25 and 40 years old in good health and CMV-seronegative.

The V gene is TRBV7-9, the J gene TRBJ1-1; D gene ambiguous. Trimming removed 5 bases from V and 1 base from J, with 8 bases in between. The CDR3 sequence is 13 residues long. The germline CDR1 and CDR2 sequences are SEHNR and FQNEAQ (reference sequence). The CDR3 DNA follows: TGTGCCAGCAGCCCTCGGGAGAACACTGAAGCTTTCTTT. Amino acids: CASSPRENTEAFF.

The chain combines TRBV13 with TRBJ2-3; 10 bases map to TRBD2. Germline-derived CDR1 and CDR2 are PRHDT and FYEKMQ (reference sequence). This CDR3 has 16 residues. The J segment lost 2 bases and the V segment lost 1 base, leaving 3 bases of the junction unmatched. This CDR3 reads CASSLELAGYTDTQYF. The DNA for the CDR3 is TGTGCCAGCAGCTTAGAACTAGCGGGGTACACAGATACGCAGTATTTT.

V is TRBV11-2 and J is TRBJ2-5; 7 nucleotides line up with TRBD1. The CDR3 has 15 amino acids. CDR1 SGHAT and CDR2 FQNNGV come from the germline V gene. Trimming at V came to 5 bases and at J to 1 base, leaving 7 bases not matched to a gene. The CDR3, as DNA: TGTGCCAGCAGCCCCCAGACAGGGCCCCAAGAGACCCAGTACTTC. Its protein is CASSPQTGPQETQYF. The full variable domain, its missing parts supplied by reference TRBV11-2 and TRBJ2-5, is EAGVAQSPRYKIIEKRQSVAFWCNPISGHATLYWYQQILGQGPKLLIQFQNNGVVDDSQLPKDRFSAERLKGVDSTLKIQPAKLEDSAVYLCASSPQTGPQETQYFGPGTRLLVL.

This chain joins TRBV19 and TRBJ1-5; unclear D gene. This CDR3 is 15 amino acids long. V was shortened by 6 bases and J by 2 bases, with 14 bases between the two germline ends. CDR1 LNHDA and CDR2 SQIVND come from the germline V gene (reference sequence). The CDR3 loop reads CASSSREKGNQPQHF. CDR3 DNA: TGTGCCAGTAGCTCGAGGGAGAAGGGCAATCAGCCCCAGCATTTT.

This clone occurred once. The chain has TRBV13 and TRBJ1-2; tentatively, D is TRBD1 (6 bases). The CDR3 has 15 residues. The V and J ends lost 6 bases and 8 bases respectively, with 22 bases between them. From germline, CDR1 is PRHDT and CDR2 FYEKMQ (reference sequence). Written as DNA, the CDR3 is TGTGCCAGCAGTTTCCGCGGGGGCGTCACGGGGGGCTACACCTTC. Amino acids: CASSFRGGVTGGYTF.

The V and J genes are TRBV6-5 and TRBJ1-1; tentative D call: TRBD1 (6 bases). The V gene lost 5 bases and the J gene lost 5 bases, with 18 bases spanning the gap. Germline CDR1 MNHEY, CDR2 SVGAGI. The CDR3 runs 15 residues. CDR3 in amino acids: CASSRPGRGGTEAFF. In DNA, the CDR3 is TGTGCCAGCAGTCGCCCGGGACGAGGGGGAACTGAAGCTTTCTTT.

The rearrangement links TRBV30 to TRBJ2-3; 7 bases match TRBD2. Germline V CDR1 and CDR2: GTSNPN, SVGIG (reference sequence). This CDR3 comprises 15 residues. CDR3 region: CVTTATGGVTDTQYF. CDR3 DNA: TGTGTCACCACCGCTACGGGGGGAGTGACAGATACGCAGTATTTT.

The table lists this clone with a count of one. J is TRBJ2-7 and V is TRBV19; 7 bases map to TRBD1. The CDR3 runs 15 residues. Trimming removed 2 bases from V and 6 bases from J; junction bases left unmatched: 10. The germline gives CDR1 LNHDA, CDR2 SQIVND (reference sequence). The CDR3 nucleotides are TGTGCCAGTAGTATAATGGGGACAGCCCAATCCGAGCAGTACTTC. Translation: CASSIMGTAQSEQYF. The full variable domain, its missing parts supplied by reference TRBV19 and TRBJ2-7, is DGGITQSPKYLFRKEGQNVTLSCEQNLNHDAMYWYRQDPGQGLRLIYYSQIVNDFQKGDIAEGYSVSREKKESFPLTVTSAQKNPTAFYLCASSIMGTAQSEQYFGPGTRLTVT.

This chain connects TRBV7-2 to TRBJ2-4, with D possibly matching TRBD1 (5 bases). Between the trimmed V and J ends, which lost 4 bases and 0 bases, there was a span of 16 bases. The CDR3 consists of 17 residues. In germline, CDR1 is SGHTA, CDR2 FQGNSA. The CDR3 protein is CASSSMPLGVAKNIQYF. DNA of the CDR3: TGTGCCAGCAGCTCGATGCCTCTAGGGGTAGCCAAAAACATTCAGTACTTC.

The chain couples TRBV9 to TRBJ2-3; no definite D call. This CDR3 is 16 amino acids long. Germline V gives CDR1 SGDLS, CDR2 YYNGEE. V lost 0 bases and J 1 base, leaving 12 bases between the germline ends. The CDR3 sequence is CASSVDPLAGTDTQYF. The CDR3 DNA follows: TGTGCCAGCAGCGTAGACCCGTTAGCCGGCACAGATACGCAGTATTTT. Combining the CDR3 with reference TRBV9 and TRBJ2-3 gives the whole variable domain DSGVTQTPKHLITATGQRVTLRCSPRSGDLSVYWYQQSLDQGLQFLIQYYNGEERAKGNILERFSAQQFPDLHSELNLSSLELGDSALYFCASSVDPLAGTDTQYFGPGTRLTVL.

This chain connects TRBV4-3 to TRBJ2-1; TRBD2 might be the D (6 bases). V was shortened by 0 bases and J by 7 bases, with 13 bases between the two germline ends. Per the germline V gene, CDR1 is LGHNA and CDR2 is YSLEER. CDR3 size: 15 residues. DNA of the CDR3: TGCGCCAGCAGCCAAGATCTGGCTAGCGCAAATGAGCAGTTCTTC. It specifies CASSQDLASANEQFF.

The V gene is TRBV18, the J gene TRBJ1-1, with a tentative D call TRBD1 (6 bases). The germline gives CDR1 KGHSH, CDR2 LQKENI. CDR3 size: 17 residues. V lost 2 bases, J lost 0 bases, and 16 bases lay in between. CDR3 bases: TGTGCCAGCTCACCATCCCCCTCCGGACAGATGAACACTGAAGCTTTCTTT. Its translation is CASSPSPSGQMNTEAFF. The whole variable domain, remainder taken from reference TRBV18 and TRBJ1-1, is NAGVMQNPRHLVRRRGQEARLRCSPMKGHSHVYWYRQLPEEGLKFMVYLQKENIIDESGMPKERFSAEFPKEGPSILRIQQVVRGDSAAYFCASSPSPSGQMNTEAFFGQGTRLTVV.

The V and J genes are TRBV4-1 and TRBJ2-7; TRBD2 agrees at 10 bases. With V trimmed by 3 bases and J by 2 bases, 10 bases remained unmatched. The CDR3 length is 17 residues. Germline CDR1 MGHRA, CDR2 YSYEKL. CDR3: CASSQEPGLAFPYEQYF. Written as DNA, the CDR3 is TGCGCCAGCAGCCAGGAACCGGGACTAGCGTTCCCCTACGAGCAGTACTTC.

The chain uses TRBV2 and TRBJ2-7, with TRBD2 matching 14 bases. J was trimmed by 5 bases and V by 7 bases; bases with no gene match: 22. This CDR3 comprises 20 residues. Germline values: CDR1 SNHLY, CDR2 FYNNEI. Written as DNA, the CDR3 is TGTGCCAGCAAATATCAGGAGACTAGCGGGGGGGCCACAGTTAATCACGAGCAGTACTTC. This encodes CASKYQETSGGATVNHEQYF.

The gene calls are TRBV19 and TRBJ1-1, with TRBD1 identical over 7 bases. After removal of 8 bases from V and 4 bases from J, the junction contained 13 bases not matched to a gene. Germline assignment: CDR1 LNHDA and CDR2 SQIVND (reference sequence). The CDR3 has 15 amino acids. The CDR3 DNA reads as TGTGCCAGTTCCTTTTCCGGGACAGTGGGCACTGAAGCTTTCTTT. It specifies CASSFSGTVGTEAFF.

The V gene is TRBV14, the J gene TRBJ2-3; 7 positions match TRBD2. CDR1 is SGHDN and CDR2 is FVKESK in the germline V gene. V gave up 0 bases and J gave up 2 bases; unmatched junction bases: 5. This CDR3 has 16 amino acids. Here the CDR3 DNA reads TGTGCCAGCAGCCAAGATTGGGGGGGACTCACAGATACGCAGTATTTT. Its protein product is CASSQDWGGLTDTQYF. Looking up the rest from reference TRBV14 and TRBJ2-3 gives the full variable domain: EAGVTQFPSHSVIEKGQTVTLRCDPISGHDNLYWYRRVMGKEIKFLLHFVKESKQDESGMPNNRFLAERTGGTYSTLKVQPAELEDSGVYFCASSQDWGGLTDTQYFGPGTRLTVL.

This clone was detected a few times. V and J are TRBV7-8 and TRBJ2-5, with 9 bases matching TRBD1. The CDR3 is made up of 14 amino acids. Germline trimming cut 5 bases from V and 2 bases from J; bases unmatched to any gene: 3. Germline V gives CDR1 SGHVS, CDR2 FQNEAQ. The CDR3 DNA is TGTGCCAGCAGCAAAGACAGGGGGCAAGAGACCCAGTACTTC. It codes for CASSKDRGQETQYF.

This clone occurred a few times. The chain joins TRBV6-4 to TRBJ2-3; 8 bases align to TRBD2. This CDR3 spans 15 amino acids. Trimming cost V 2 bases and J 4 bases; bases outside gene matches: 5. The germline V gene has CDR1 MRHNA and CDR2 SNTAGT. The DNA for the CDR3 is TGTGCCAGCAGTGACAGGGCGGGAGGCCCAGATACGCAGTATTTT. Translated: CASSDRAGGPDTQYF.

This sequence joins TRBV7-9 and TRBJ1-1, with 9 bases that match TRBD1. Germline-derived CDR1 and CDR2 are SEHNR and FQNEAQ (reference sequence). CDR3 length equals 16 residues. The V and J ends lost 5 bases and 4 bases, in that order; junction bases with no gene match: 11. The chain's CDR3 is CASSHRGETGGTEAFF. CDR3 DNA: TGTGCCAGCAGCCACCGGGGGGAGACAGGGGGCACTGAAGCTTTCTTT.

A single count supports this clone. V is TRBV6-5 and J is TRBJ1-2, with D possibly being TRBD1 (5 bases). Germline V gene lookup returns CDR1 MNHEY and CDR2 SVGAGI. This CDR3 is 14 amino acids long. Trimming cost V 2 bases and J 3 bases, with 10 bases left between them. In DNA, the CDR3 is TGTGCCAGCAGTTACGGGCAGGGCTACTATGGCTACACCTTC. It yields the protein CASSYGQGYYGYTF.

The gene calls are TRBV27 and TRBJ1-6; the D is unclear. Germline CDR1 MNHEY, CDR2 SMNVEV (reference sequence). This CDR3 is 11 amino acids long. V was cut by 3 bases and J by 12 bases, with 6 bases left in between. The CDR3 is CASSFPRPLHF. The CDR3 DNA reads as TGTGCCAGCAGTTTCCCCCGACCCCTCCACTTT.

The CDR3 DNA reads TGTGCCAGCCACGCAGGGGGGAGCACAGATACGCAGTATTTT. As protein: CASHAGGSTDTQYF. The rearrangement links TRBV9 to TRBJ2-3; D possibly corresponds to TRBD1 (7 bases). In germline, CDR1 is SGDLS, CDR2 YYNGEE. V lost 7 bases to trimming and J lost 0 bases, with 12 bases between them. This CDR3 comprises 14 residues.

This chain links TRBV29-1 with TRBJ2-3; D is perhaps TRBD1 (5 bases). This CDR3 contains 12 residues. V dropped 7 bases and J dropped 2 bases, with 10 bases sitting between them. CDR1 and CDR2 from the germline V gene are SQVTM and ANQGSEA. In DNA form, the CDR3 reads TGCAGCGCCCTGACAGCCACAGATACGCAGTATTTT. Translated: CSALTATDTQYF.

This clone was found once. V gene TRBV7-3 combines with J gene TRBJ2-5; tentatively, D is TRBD1 (6 bases). The CDR3 runs 15 residues. Germline V gene data show CDR1 as SGHTA and CDR2 as FQGTGA. The germline V and J ends were trimmed by 1 base and 5 bases, with 14 bases remaining between them. The CDR3 reads CASSLSGTLGETQYF. The CDR3 DNA is TGTGCCAGCAGCTTAAGTGGGACATTGGGGGAGACCCAGTACTTC.

Only one count was recorded for this clone. J is TRBJ2-5 and V is TRBV7-2; TRBD2 aligns across 10 bases. Germline-derived CDR1 and CDR2 are SGHTA and FQGNSA. CDR3 size: 16 residues. The J segment lost 5 bases and the V segment lost 1 base, leaving 7 bases of the junction unmatched. The CDR3 region has the DNA TGTGCCAGCAGCTTAGTTTTGCTAGCGGGAGTGGAGACCCAGTACTTC. Residues: CASSLVLLAGVETQYF.

This chain uses TRBV4-3 with TRBJ1-2; maybe TRBD1 (5 bases). CDR3 length: 19 amino acids. The germline V gene encodes CDR1 LGHNA and CDR2 YSLEER. V gave up 0 bases and J gave up 3 bases, with 23 bases separating them. CDR3 sequence: CASSQDRTMGRGLDYGYTF. The CDR3 region has the DNA TGCGCCAGCAGCCAAGATAGGACAATGGGGAGGGGCTTAGACTATGGCTACACCTTC.